This TCR delta chain was observed in a study of gamma-delta T cells after stem cell transplantation. TCRdb re-called the RT-PCR reads with CATT. The repertoire holds 13,000 or so delta-chain clones, with around 30% as singletons. This clone was seen a few times. V lost 1 base to trimming and J lost 0 bases, with 11 bases between them. The CDR3 runs 15 residues. CDR1 GEAIGNYY and CDR2 EKD come from the germline V gene. The sequence came from a human donor. It is not recorded whose cells these are; they may come from a transplant donor. V and J are TRDV2 and TRDJ1; D possibly corresponds to TRDD3 (6 bases). Sequences were obtained from gamma-delta T cells. The CDR3 region is CACDTWGLYTDKLIF. The CDR3 DNA reads TGTGCCTGTGACACATGGGGATTGTACACCGATAAACTCATCTTT.